These 9 T cell receptor beta chains share one sample of origin, sequenced in a study of T cell responses to AZD1222 COVID-19 vaccine. Some clones are missing from TCRdb's copy, which holds only in-frame ones; the method was immunoSEQ multiplex PCR. This table holds over 150,000 clones, approximately 92% found once. The starting material was peripheral blood, obtained on day 0 of AZD1222 vaccination. The receptors originated from an adult in good health.

The CDR3 protein is CASTRRTGSSYNEQFF. Here the CDR3 DNA reads TGTGCCAGCACCCGGCGGACAGGGAGCTCCTACAATGAGCAGTTCTTC. The J gene is TRBJ2-1, the V gene TRBV6-6; 8 nucleotides line up with TRBD1. CDR3 length: 16 amino acids. V shed 7 bases and J 0 bases; nucleotides not matched to a gene: 8. Germline-derived CDR1 and CDR2 are MNHNY and SVGAGI (reference sequence).

The gene calls are TRBV7-9 and TRBJ2-2; 10 positions match TRBD2. CDR3 length: 16 amino acids. With V trimmed by 4 bases and J by 4 bases, 6 bases remained unmatched. CDR1 is SEHNR, CDR2 FQNEAQ, per germline (reference sequence). CDR3 DNA sequence: TGTGCCAGCAGCTCTGCCGGGACTAGCGTCACCGGGGAGCTGTTTTTT. This codes for CASSSAGTSVTGELFF.

The V gene is TRBV3-1 (or the pseudogene TRBV3-2), the J gene TRBJ1-3; a possible D gene is TRBD1 (5 bases). CDR1 is LGHDT and CDR2 is YNNKEL in the germline V gene (reference sequence). This CDR3 region has 15 residues. Trimming stripped 0 bases from V and 1 base from J, with 7 bases between. This chain's CDR3 is CASSQDAGSGNTIYF. In DNA form, the CDR3 reads TGTGCCAGCAGCCAAGATGCAGGGTCTGGAAACACCATATATTTT.

The count of this clone is one. V gene TRBV29-1 combines with J gene TRBJ2-2, with 8 bases fitting TRBD2. After removal of 5 bases from V and 7 bases from J, the junction contained 12 bases not matched to a gene. Germline V CDR1 and CDR2: SQVTM, ANQGSEA. The CDR3 runs to 15 residues. The CDR3 protein is CSVQALAGRVGELFF. As DNA, the CDR3 is TGCAGCGTTCAAGCATTAGCGGGGCGGGTCGGGGAGCTGTTTTTT.

The chain is built from TRBV6-1 and TRBJ1-5; D is possibly TRBD1 (6 bases). With 2 bases removed from V and 2 bases from J, the gap between germline ends came to 16 bases. The germline V gene encodes CDR1 MNHNS and CDR2 SASEGT. CDR3 length equals 17 residues. The CDR3 nucleotides are TGTGCCAGCAGTGAAAATAGGAGGGGGGTCGGCAATCAGCCCCAGCATTTT. Translating it yields CASSENRRGVGNQPQHF.

The chain combines TRBV6-2 or TRBV6-3 with TRBJ1-2; D gene unclear. The CDR3 covers 13 residues. Deletions cut 2 bases from V and 1 base from J, with 5 bases between. The germline V gene has CDR1 MNHEY and CDR2 SVGEGT. This chain's CDR3 is CASSYLGNYGYTF. CDR3 nucleotide sequence: TGTGCCAGCAGTTACCTAGGTAACTATGGCTACACCTTC.

This clone was picked up one time. The V gene is TRBV6-2 or TRBV6-3, the J gene TRBJ1-1; D gene uncertain. With 5 bases removed from V and 1 base from J, the gap between germline ends came to 8 bases. The CDR3 spans 13 residues. The germline V gene encodes CDR1 MNHEY and CDR2 SVGEGT. The CDR3 nucleotides are TGTGCCAGCAGTCTCTCGGAGAACACTGAAGCTTTCTTT. Its protein is CASSLSENTEAFF.

The chain combines TRBV19 with TRBJ2-3, with unresolved D. Germline loops: CDR1 LNHDA, CDR2 SQIVND (reference sequence). The CDR3 is made up of 17 amino acids. Trimming stripped 5 bases from V and 0 bases from J, with 18 bases between. Written as DNA, the CDR3 is TGTGCCAGTAGTCCACAAAAGGGCAGGTTAAGCACAGATACGCAGTATTTT. This codes for CASSPQKGRLSTDTQYF. The entire variable domain, with the rest obtained from reference TRBV19 and TRBJ2-3, is as follows: DGGITQSPKYLFRKEGQNVTLSCEQNLNHDAMYWYRQDPGQGLRLIYYSQIVNDFQKGDIAEGYSVSREKKESFPLTVTSAQKNPTAFYLCASSPQKGRLSTDTQYFGPGTRLTVL.

The chain carries TRBV7-2 and TRBJ2-7, with 10 bases fitting TRBD2. The CDR3 is made up of 16 amino acids. Germline assignment: CDR1 SGHTA and CDR2 FQGNSA. V lost 6 bases and J lost 4; bases outside the gene matches: 12. CDR3 sequence (DNA): TGTGCCAGCAGACAAAGCGGGGGGGCGAGGTTATACGAGCAGTACTTC. Residues: CASRQSGGARLYEQYF.